A single sample is the source of the 2 T cell receptor beta chains below, sequenced in a study of CD8 T cells in ankylosing spondylitis. The study, taken as a whole, reports: Roughly eight highly homologous variants made up a TCR beta motif that seemed to typify ankylosing spondylitis blood.

TCRdb used MiXCR to reprocess the 5' RACE reads, holding one entry per CDR3 protein. This repertoire shows fewer than 550,000 distinct CDR3 sequences, under 5.5% found once; its top ten account for 3% to 4%. Their antigens are not known. The specimen was blood, either unsorted or a sorted T cell fraction (not recorded which). The receptors here all came from a male donor with ankylosing spondylitis.

This clonotype was detected ten times or more. This sequence joins TRBV9 and TRBJ2-1, with 8 bases that match TRBD1. The germline V gene encodes CDR1 SGDLS and CDR2 YYNGEE. The V and J ends lost 3 bases and 1 base, in that order; junction bases with no gene match: 6. The CDR3 has 16 amino acids. The CDR3 sequence: CASSARQGLSYNEQFF. DNA of the CDR3: TGTGCCAGCAGCGCCAGACAGGGGTTATCCTACAATGAGCAGTTCTTC. Drawing the rest from reference TRBV9 and TRBJ2-1, the complete variable domain is DSGVTQTPKHLITATGQRVTLRCSPRSGDLSVYWYQQSLDQGLQFLIQYYNGEERAKGNILERFSAQQFPDLHSELNLSSLELGDSALYFCASSARQGLSYNEQFFGPGTRLTVL.

The sample holds many counts of this clonotype. In DNA form, the CDR3 reads TGTGCCAGCAGTGAACTAGCGGGGGGGCCAGATACGCAGTATTTT. Translation gives CASSELAGGPDTQYF. This sequence joins TRBV6-1 and TRBJ2-3; 12 bases are a match to TRBD2. This CDR3 has 15 residues. The germline gives CDR1 MNHNS, CDR2 SASEGT. With V trimmed by 2 bases and J by 4 bases, 1 base remained unmatched.